The clone carrying this T cell receptor (beta chain) is labeled as medium-sized. The antigen remains unidentified. Template input was genomic DNA from bulk tumor (around 610 ng per sample). Several biopsies per primary tumor, spaced far apart, were taken during surgery. The cohort was untreated, with newly diagnosed non-small cell lung cancer undergoing curative surgery. The CDR3 sequence is 13 residues long. V was clipped by 5 bases and J by 8 bases, with 15 bases between them. Per germline, CDR1 MNHNS and CDR2 SASEGT. Amplification of TCR beta CDR3 was performed by multiplex PCR with 32 V and 13 J primers. TCRdb itself ran the multiplex PCR reads through MiXCR, one entry per CDR3 protein. The sample records 9,500 to 12,000 distinct CDR3 sequences, more than 15% being singletons. The entry originates in a study of immune heterogeneity within non-small cell lung tumors. On the study more broadly: Histology included 4 squamous cell carcinomas, 10 non-squamous carcinomas and 1 unspecified tumor.

Findings of the study overall: Recurrence of identical dominant CDR3 beta clonotypes was observed across tumor sites within a patient, alongside site-unique high-frequency clones. The high-frequency T-cell receptor beta clonotypes mostly did not match up between individual patients.

Sequencing was carried out using lung tumor tissue. The chain couples TRBV6-1 to TRBJ1-2, with D perhaps TRBD1 (6 bases). The source of this sequence is a man in his sixties with non-small cell lung cancer. CDR3 coding DNA: TGTGCCAGCAGTCCCGGGACAAATCCCGGCTACACCTTC. Its translation: CASSPGTNPGYTF.